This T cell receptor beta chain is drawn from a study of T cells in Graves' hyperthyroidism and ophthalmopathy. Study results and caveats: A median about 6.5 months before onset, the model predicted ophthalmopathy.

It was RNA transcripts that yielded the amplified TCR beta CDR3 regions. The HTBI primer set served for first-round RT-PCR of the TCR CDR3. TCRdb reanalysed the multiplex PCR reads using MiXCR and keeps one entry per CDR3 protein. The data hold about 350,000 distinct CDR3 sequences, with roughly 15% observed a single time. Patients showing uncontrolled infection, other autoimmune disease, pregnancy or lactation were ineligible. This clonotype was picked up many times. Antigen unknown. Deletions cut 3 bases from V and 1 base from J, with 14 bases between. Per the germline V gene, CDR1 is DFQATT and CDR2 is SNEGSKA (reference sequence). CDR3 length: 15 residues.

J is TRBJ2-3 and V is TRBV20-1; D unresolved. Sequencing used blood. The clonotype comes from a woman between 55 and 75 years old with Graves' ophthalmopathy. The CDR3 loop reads CSARSRLSGTDTQYF. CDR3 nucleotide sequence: TGCAGTGCTAGGTCTAGACTCTCTGGCACAGATACGCAGTATTTT.